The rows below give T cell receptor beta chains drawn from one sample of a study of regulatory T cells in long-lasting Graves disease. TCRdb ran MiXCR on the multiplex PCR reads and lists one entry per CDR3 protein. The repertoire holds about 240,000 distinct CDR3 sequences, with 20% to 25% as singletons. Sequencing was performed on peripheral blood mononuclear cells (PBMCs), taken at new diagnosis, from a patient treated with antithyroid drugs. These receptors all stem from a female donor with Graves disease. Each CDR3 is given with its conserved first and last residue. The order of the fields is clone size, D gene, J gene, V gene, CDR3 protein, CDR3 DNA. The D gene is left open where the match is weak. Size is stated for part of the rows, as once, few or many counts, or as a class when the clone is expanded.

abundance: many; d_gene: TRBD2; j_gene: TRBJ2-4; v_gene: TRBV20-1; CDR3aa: CSARFPTSGNKNIQYF; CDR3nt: TGCAGTGCTAGATTCCCCACTAGCGGGAACAAAAACATTCAGTACTTC
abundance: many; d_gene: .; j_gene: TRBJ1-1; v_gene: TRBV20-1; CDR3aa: CSARAGGVTEAFF; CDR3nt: TGCAGTGCTAGAGCCGGGGGGGTTACTGAAGCTTTCTTT
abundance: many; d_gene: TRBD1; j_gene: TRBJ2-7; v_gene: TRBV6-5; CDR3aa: CASSYVSGTGRYEQYF; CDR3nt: TGTGCCAGCAGTTACGTGTCCGGGACAGGGCGATACGAGCAGTACTTC
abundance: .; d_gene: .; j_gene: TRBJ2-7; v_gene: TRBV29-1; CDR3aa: CSVELDSGSYEQYF; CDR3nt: TGCAGCGTTGAATTGGATTCCGGGAGCTACGAGCAGTACTTC
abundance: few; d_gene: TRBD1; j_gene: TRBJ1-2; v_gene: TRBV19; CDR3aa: CASSTGQATYGYTF; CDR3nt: TGTGCCAGTAGTACGGGACAGGCGACATATGGCTACACCTTC
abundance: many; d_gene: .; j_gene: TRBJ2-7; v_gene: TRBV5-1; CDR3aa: CASRPGGFSYEQYF; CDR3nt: TGCGCCAGCAGGCCCGGAGGATTCTCCTACGAGCAGTACTTC
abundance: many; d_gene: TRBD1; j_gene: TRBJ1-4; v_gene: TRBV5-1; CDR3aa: CASSLDRVDEKLFF; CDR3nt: TGCGCCAGCAGCCTGGACAGGGTAGATGAAAAACTGTTTTTT
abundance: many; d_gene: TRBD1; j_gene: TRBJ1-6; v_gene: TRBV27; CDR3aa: CASSITWGQYSPLHF; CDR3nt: TGTGCCAGCAGTATTACTTGGGGACAGTATTCACCCCTCCACTTT
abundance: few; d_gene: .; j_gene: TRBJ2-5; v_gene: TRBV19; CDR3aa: CASRPGGVGKETQYF; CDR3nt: TGTGCCAGTAGGCCCGGGGGCGTGGGAAAAGAGACCCAGTACTTC
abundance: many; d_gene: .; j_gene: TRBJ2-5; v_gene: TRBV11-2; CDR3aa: CASSTRGGETQYF; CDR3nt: TGTGCCAGCAGCACCAGGGGCGGGGAGACCCAGTACTTC
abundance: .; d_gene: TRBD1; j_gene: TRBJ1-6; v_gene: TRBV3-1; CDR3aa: CASSRQGGASSPLHF; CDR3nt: TGTGCCAGCAGCCGACAGGGGGGAGCTTCTTCACCCCTCCACTTT
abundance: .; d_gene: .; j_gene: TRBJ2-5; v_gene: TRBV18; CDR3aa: CASSPSSGTQETQYF; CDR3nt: TGTGCCAGCTCACCTTCGTCGGGGACCCAAGAGACCCAGTACTTC
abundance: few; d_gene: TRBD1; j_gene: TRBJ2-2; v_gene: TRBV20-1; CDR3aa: CSAKRTGSGELFF; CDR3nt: TGCAGTGCAAAAAGGACAGGGAGCGGGGAGCTGTTTTTT
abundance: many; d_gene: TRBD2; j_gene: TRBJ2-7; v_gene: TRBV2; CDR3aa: CASSGTSGGTYEQYF; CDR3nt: TGTGCCAGCAGTGGGACTAGCGGGGGGACCTACGAGCAGTACTTC
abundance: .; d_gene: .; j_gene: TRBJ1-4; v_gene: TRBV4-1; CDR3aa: CASSQRSLANEKLFF; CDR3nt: TGCGCCAGCAGCCAAAGAAGTTTGGCTAATGAAAAACTGTTTTTT
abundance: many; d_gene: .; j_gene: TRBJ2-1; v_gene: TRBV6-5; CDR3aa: CASSSGTPIYYNEQFF; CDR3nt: TGTGCCAGCAGTTCAGGAACCCCCATCTACTACAATGAGCAGTTCTTC
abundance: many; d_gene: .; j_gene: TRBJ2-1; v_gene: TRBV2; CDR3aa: CASSEASGSSYNEQFF; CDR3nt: TGTGCCAGCAGTGAAGCTTCAGGAAGCTCCTACAATGAGCAGTTCTTC
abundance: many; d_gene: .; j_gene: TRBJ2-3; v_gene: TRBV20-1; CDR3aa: CSASVSGTDTQYF; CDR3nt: TGCAGTGCTAGTGTCAGTGGCACAGATACGCAGTATTTT
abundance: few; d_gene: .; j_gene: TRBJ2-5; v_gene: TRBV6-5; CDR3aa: CASSYSTSRAETQYF; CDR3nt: TGTGCCAGCAGTTACTCGACCAGCAGGGCGGAGACCCAGTACTTC
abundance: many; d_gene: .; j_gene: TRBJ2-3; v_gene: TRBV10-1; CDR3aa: CASSATTDTQYF; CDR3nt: TGCGCCAGCAGCGCGACAACAGATACGCAGTATTTT
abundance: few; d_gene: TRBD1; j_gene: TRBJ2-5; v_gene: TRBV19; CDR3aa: CASSPPRTGEETQYF; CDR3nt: TGTGCCAGTAGTCCCCCCCGGACAGGTGAAGAGACCCAGTACTTC
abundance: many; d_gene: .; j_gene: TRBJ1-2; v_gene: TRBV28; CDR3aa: CASNAVQSYYGYTF; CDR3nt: TGTGCCAGCAACGCAGTTCAGAGTTACTATGGCTACACCTTC
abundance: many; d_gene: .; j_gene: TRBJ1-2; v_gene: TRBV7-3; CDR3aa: CASSLWTYGYTF; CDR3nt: TGTGCCAGCAGCTTGTGGACATATGGCTACACCTTC
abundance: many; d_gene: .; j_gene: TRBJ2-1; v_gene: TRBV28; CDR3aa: CASSLNGGSYNEQFF; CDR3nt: TGTGCCAGCAGTTTAAACGGGGGCTCCTACAATGAGCAGTTCTTC
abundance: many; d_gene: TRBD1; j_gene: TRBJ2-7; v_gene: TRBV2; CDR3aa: CASSAGTDYYEQYF; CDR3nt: TGTGCCAGCAGCGCCGGGACAGACTACTACGAGCAGTACTTC
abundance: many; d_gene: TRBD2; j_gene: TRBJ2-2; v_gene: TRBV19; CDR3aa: CASRRTSGDTGELFF; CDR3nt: TGTGCCAGTAGACGGACTAGCGGGGACACCGGGGAGCTGTTTTTT
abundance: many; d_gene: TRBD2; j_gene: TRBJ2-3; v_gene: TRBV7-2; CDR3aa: CASSSASGRMSDTQYF; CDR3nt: TGTGCCAGCAGCTCGGCTAGCGGGAGGATGTCAGATACGCAGTATTTT
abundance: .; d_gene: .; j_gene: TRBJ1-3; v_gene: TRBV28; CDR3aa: CASSPARPSSGNTIYF; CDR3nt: TGTGCCAGCAGCCCTGCCCGGCCATCCTCTGGAAACACCATATATTTT